The subject of this entry is one TCR beta chain. As yet, its antigen is unknown. In the PCR, 60 Vbeta and 13 Jbeta primers were used. Profiled with immunoSEQ multiplex PCR; TCRdb holds only in-frame clones, not every one. The table shows over 250,000 clones, with roughly 89% occurring only once. The data derive from a study of cytomegalovirus exposure and HLA in healthy donors. Study details: Early on, a data release was issued that held some 91 million unique TCRs from HLA-typed donors. The Caucasian-associated ancestry cluster contained about 80% of the approximately 400 genotyped donors.

General study results and limits: The study reported that TCR beta sequences accurately predicted HLA-A and HLA-B alleles in most subjects. In an earlier analysis, productive rearrangement rates for most beta V segments clustered near 87% or 30%.

Trimming at V came to 5 bases and at J to 5 bases, leaving 8 bases not matched to a gene. Looked up from germline, CDR1 is SGHVS and CDR2 is FNYEAQ. The CDR3 is made up of 14 amino acids. The clonotype comes from a man aged 40-49 years in good health and CMV-seropositive. V and J are TRBV7-6 and TRBJ2-7, with 8 bases fitting TRBD2. Source material: PBMCs. CDR3 bases: TGTGCCAGCAGCACCTCCGGGACTAGAAACGAGCAGTACTTC. Residues: CASSTSGTRNEQYF. The whole variable domain, filled in from reference TRBV7-6 and TRBJ2-7, reads GAGVSQSPRYKVTKRGQDVALRCDPISGHVSLYWYRQALGQGPEFLTYFNYEAQQDKSGLPNDRFSAERPEGSISTLTIQRTEQRDSAMYRCASSTSGTRNEQYFGPGTRLTVT.